A single sample is the source of the 11 T cell receptor beta chains below, sequenced in a study of cytomegalovirus exposure and HLA in healthy donors (dated by TCRdb to the late 2010s). The library relied on the immunoSEQ multiplex PCR assay. A mixture of 60 forward primers for TCR Vbeta segments and 13 reverse primers for TCR Jbeta segments was used in the multiplex PCR. Sourced from immuneACCESS, this table was stored by TCRdb with only in-frame sequences that have V and J called. A share of the clones is absent; for the studies checked, an unresolved V gene accounts for under half, and the remainder has no known explanation. Counted in this sample were fewer than 200,000 clones; approximately 80% of them appeared once. The ten largest account for about 7% of the sample. Sequencing was performed on PBMCs. The receptors come from a young woman in good health and CMV-seropositive.

The genes are TRBV30 and TRBJ1-5; no firm D call. Germline CDR1 GTSNPN, CDR2 SVGIG (reference sequence). The V end was cut by 1 base, the J end by 3 bases, with 10 bases between. The CDR3 spans 14 residues. The CDR3 DNA reads TGTGCCTGGAGTGGAGGTCTATCCAATCAGCCCCAGCATTTT. It codes for CAWSGGLSNQPQHF. The variable domain in full, with the rest retrieved from reference TRBV30 and TRBJ1-5, is SQTIHQWPATLVQPVGSPLSLECTVEGTSNPNLYWYRQAAGRGLQLLFYSVGIGQISSEVPQNLSASRPQDRQFILSSKKLLLSDSGFYLCAWSGGLSNQPQHFGDGTRLSIL.

CDR3 loop: CASSLAPSGGNEQYF. Written as DNA, the CDR3 is TGTGCCAGCAGCTTAGCCCCTAGCGGGGGAAACGAGCAGTACTTC. The chain is built from TRBV7-2 and TRBJ2-7; 10 nucleotides match TRBD2. The V and J ends lost 0 bases and 5 bases, in that order; junction bases with no gene match: 4. Germline CDR1 reads SGHTA; CDR2 reads FQGNSA. This CDR3 contains 15 residues. The full variable domain, completed using reference TRBV7-2 and TRBJ2-7, is GAGVSQSPSNKVTEKGKDVELRCDPISGHTALYWYRQSLGQGLEFLIYFQGNSAPDKSGLPSDRFSAERTGGSVSTLTIQRTQQEDSAVYLCASSLAPSGGNEQYFGPGTRLTVT.

To note about this clone: The same CDR3 can be traced to other DNA sequences in this sample. J is TRBJ1-4 and V is TRBV4-2, with 7 bases aligning to TRBD1. Germline trimming cut 3 bases from V and 6 bases from J; bases unmatched to any gene: 4. Germline CDR1 LGHNA, CDR2 YNFKEQ. This CDR3 region has 14 residues. In DNA form, the CDR3 reads TGTGCCAGCAGCCATAGACAGGGTTATGAAAAACTGTTTTTT. As protein: CASSHRQGYEKLFF.

The chain links TRBV9 to TRBJ2-6, with 9 bases fitting TRBD1. The J segment lost 4 bases and the V segment lost 3 bases, leaving 5 bases of the junction unmatched. Germline CDR1 and CDR2: SGDLS and YYNGEE. CDR3 length: 16 amino acids. As DNA, the CDR3 is TGTGCCAGCAGCGGGACAGGGGAAGGGGGGGCCAACGTCCTGACTTTC. It specifies CASSGTGEGGANVLTF.

This clone came up a few times. The rearrangement links TRBV6-6 to TRBJ1-4; 7 bases are shared with TRBD1. The CDR3 is made up of 13 amino acids. V dropped 5 bases and J dropped 8; count of bases not matched to a gene: 5. Germline V gives CDR1 MNHNY, CDR2 SVGAGI (reference sequence). DNA of the CDR3: TGTGCCAGCAGTACCGGACAGGTCGAAAAACTGTTTTTT. It translates to CASSTGQVEKLFF.

The chain uses TRBV19 and TRBJ2-7; the D gene is possibly TRBD2 (6 bases). Germline V gene data show CDR1 as LNHDA and CDR2 as SQIVND (reference sequence). The CDR3 loop spans 15 amino acids. The germline V and J ends were trimmed by 3 bases and 1 base, with 13 bases remaining between them. The CDR3 loop is CASSIKREWSYEQYF. The DNA of the CDR3 is TGTGCCAGTAGTATTAAACGGGAGTGGTCCTACGAGCAGTACTTC.

The V call is TRBV2, the J call TRBJ2-5; 7 bases agree with TRBD1. The CDR3 has 12 residues. Germline CDR1 SNHLY, CDR2 FYNNEI. Trimming took 8 bases from V and 3 from J; bases not matched to a gene: 3. In nucleotides, the CDR3 is TGTGCCAGCTCAGGGGGAGAAGAGACCCAGTACTTC. This gives the protein CASSGGEETQYF. The full variable domain, with the rest looked up from reference TRBV2 and TRBJ2-5, is EPEVTQTPSHQVTQMGQEVILRCVPISNHLYFYWYRQILGQKVEFLVSFYNNEISEKSEIFDDQFSVERPDGSNFTLKIRSTKLEDSAMYFCASSGGEETQYFGPGTRLLVL.

This chain joins TRBV9 and TRBJ1-5; 7 positions match TRBD1. This CDR3 has 15 residues. The V segment lost 6 bases and the J segment 1 base; nucleotides outside the gene matches: 7. The germline V gene has CDR1 SGDLS and CDR2 YYNGEE. This chain's CDR3 is CASTRQGISNQPQHF. CDR3 nucleotide sequence: TGTGCCAGCACCAGACAGGGTATCAGCAATCAGCCCCAGCATTTT.

The genes are TRBV6-5 and TRBJ2-3; D remains ambiguous. Trimming took 0 bases from V and 0 from J, leaving 10 bases between them. This CDR3 is 16 amino acids long. CDR1 MNHEY and CDR2 SVGAGI come from the germline V gene. In nucleotides, the CDR3 is TGTGCCAGCAGTTACTCGCCAGGCCCCAGCACAGATACGCAGTATTTT. This gives the protein CASSYSPGPSTDTQYF.

The rearrangement links TRBV7-3 to TRBJ2-3; the D gene is possibly TRBD2 (6 bases). Between the trimmed V and J ends, which lost 5 bases and 4 bases, there was a span of 16 bases. Germline V lookup: CDR1 SGHTA, CDR2 FQGTGA. The CDR3 is made up of 15 amino acids. The CDR3 DNA reads TGTGCCAGCAGCACCTCGCGGAGGGAAGCAGATACGCAGTATTTT. Translation gives CASSTSRREADTQYF.

This clone was seen a single time. The chain combines TRBV19 with TRBJ2-3; a weak D match, TRBD2 (6 bases). Germline V gives CDR1 LNHDA, CDR2 SQIVND (reference sequence). Between the trimmed V and J ends, which lost 1 base and 2 bases, there was a span of 10 bases. This CDR3 has 15 amino acids. The CDR3 sequence: CASSIGDFHTDTQYF. The CDR3 nucleotides are TGTGCCAGTAGTATAGGGGACTTCCACACAGATACGCAGTATTTT.